The 7 T cell receptor beta chains in this list originate from one sample, sequenced in a study of OX40 agonist ivuxolimab in advanced cancers. Repertoires were generated with immunoSEQ multiplex PCR, while TCRdb's copy carries only in-frame clones and drops some. The profile covers some 40,000 clones, with about 85% appearing a single time and about 17% taken by the ten largest. This specimen consisted of CD4+ or CD8+ T cells sorted from blood, obtained in a trial of the OX40 agonist ivuxolimab. These receptors were obtained from an adult with an advanced solid tumor such as melanoma, head and neck, liver or kidney cancer.

The CDR3 nucleotides read TGTGCCAGCAGCGATGCGGATACCCAGTACTTC. Translated, it gives CASSDADTQYF. The V and J genes are TRBV5-6 and TRBJ2-5; D not resolved. The CDR3 loop spans 11 amino acids. Between the trimmed V and J ends, which lost 4 bases and 8 bases, there was a span of 9 bases. Germline loops: CDR1 SGHDT, CDR2 YYEEEE.

This chain uses TRBV7-9 with TRBJ2-3, with a tentative D call TRBD1 (5 bases). CDR1 SEHNR and CDR2 FQNEAQ come from the germline V gene (reference sequence). V lost 5 bases and J lost 0, with 12 bases in between. CDR3 length equals 15 residues. The CDR3, as DNA: TGTGCCAGCAGCCCCTGGCAGGGTAGCACAGATACGCAGTATTTT. It yields the protein CASSPWQGSTDTQYF.

The chain has TRBV29-1 and TRBJ2-3; D is perhaps TRBD2 (6 bases). Germline loops: CDR1 SQVTM, CDR2 ANQGSEA. The V end lost 8 bases, the J end lost 4 bases, and 16 bases lay between the germline ends. The CDR3 runs 13 residues. CDR3 sequence: CSSVEGWSDTQYF. The CDR3 DNA sequence: TGCAGCTCGGTGGAGGGGTGGTCAGATACGCAGTATTTT.

The chain has TRBV15 and TRBJ1-1; 8 nucleotides align to TRBD1. The CDR3 has 19 amino acids. Germline assignment: CDR1 LNHNV and CDR2 YYDKDF (reference sequence). Trimming at V came to 0 bases and at J to 0 bases, leaving 12 bases not matched to a gene. CDR3 residues: CATSRERSGGALMNTEAFF. DNA of the CDR3: TGTGCCACCAGCAGAGAAAGGTCAGGGGGCGCCCTTATGAACACTGAAGCTTTCTTT.

This clone has a single count. The rearrangement links TRBV15 to TRBJ2-5, with a tentative D call TRBD2 (5 bases). V lost 0 bases and J lost 4, with 12 bases in between. The CDR3 loop spans 15 amino acids. Germline CDR1 is LNHNV and CDR2 is YYDKDF (reference sequence). The CDR3 region is CATSRESPGLETQYF. As DNA, the CDR3 is TGTGCCACCAGCAGAGAAAGTCCGGGGTTAGAGACCCAGTACTTC.

The V and J genes are TRBV6-5 and TRBJ2-5; the D gene is possibly TRBD2 (6 bases). Germline V gene data show CDR1 as MNHEY and CDR2 as SVGAGI. The CDR3 covers 14 residues. Between the trimmed V and J ends, which lost 2 bases and 5 bases, there was a span of 12 bases. The CDR3 DNA is TGTGCCAGCAGTTACGGCGGGGCGGGGGAGACCCAGTACTTC. It yields the protein CASSYGGAGETQYF.

The CDR3 region has the DNA TGTGCCAGCATCGACCAGGGCGCGGGAAGCAATCAGCCCCAGCATTTT. Translated: CASIDQGAGSNQPQHF. This chain links TRBV27 with TRBJ1-5, with D tentatively TRBD1 (5 bases). The length of the CDR3 is 16 residues. From germline, CDR1 is MNHEY and CDR2 SMNVEV (reference sequence). The V end lost 7 bases, the J end lost 1 base, and 17 bases lay between the germline ends.